The source of this T cell receptor beta chain is a study of human T cells and chemical hapten exposure. This sample's time point: patch test 2, 6 weeks after DPC sensitization. Regarding treatment: therapeutic diphenylcyclopropenone sensitization with weekly scalp DPC. TCRdb independently ran MiXCR on the RACE reads; one entry per CDR3 protein. This table holds around 50,000 distinct CDR3 sequences, about a tenth found once. This CDR3 contains 12 residues. V was cut by 10 bases and J by 5 bases, with 11 bases left in between. Looked up from germline, CDR1 is MDHEN and CDR2 is SYDVKM. This clonotype came up many times.

The chain is built from TRBV28 and TRBJ1-4; D possibly corresponds to TRBD1 (6 bases). This clonotype originated in a woman in her fifties or sixties with alopecia areata. Some clones in this sample may be carry-over from other donors' samples. The starting material was whole blood, obtained in connection with sensitization to the hapten diphenylcyclopropenone (DPC). CDR3 residues: CAINRENEKLFF. The CDR3, as DNA: TGTGCCATCAACAGGGAGAATGAAAAACTGTTTTTT.